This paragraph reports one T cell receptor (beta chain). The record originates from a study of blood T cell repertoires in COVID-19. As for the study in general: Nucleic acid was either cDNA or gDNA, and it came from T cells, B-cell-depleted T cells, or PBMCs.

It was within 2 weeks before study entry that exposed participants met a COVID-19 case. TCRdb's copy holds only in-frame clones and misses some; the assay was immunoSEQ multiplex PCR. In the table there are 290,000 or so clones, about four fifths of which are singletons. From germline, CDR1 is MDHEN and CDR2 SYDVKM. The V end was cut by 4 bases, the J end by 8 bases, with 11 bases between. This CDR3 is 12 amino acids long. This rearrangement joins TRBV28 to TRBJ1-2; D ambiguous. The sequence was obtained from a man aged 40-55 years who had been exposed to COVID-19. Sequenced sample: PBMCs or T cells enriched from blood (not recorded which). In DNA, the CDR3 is TGTGCCAGCAGTTCAACGGAGCGGGGCTACACCTTC. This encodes CASSSTERGYTF.